The 14 T cell receptor beta chains given below trace back to one sample, sequenced in a study of beta chain features in type 1 diabetes. Every bit of the isolated RNA underwent reverse transcription, so sequencing read expressed TCRB transcripts. Here immunoSEQ multiplex PCR was the method, and the copy in TCRdb shows in-frame clones only, minus some. The sample holds 860,000 or so clones; around a sixth are singletons and the top ten take about 0.02%. The sequenced sample consisted of naive CD4+ T cells from blood. All receptors derive from a woman aged 18-29 years in good health.

The chain employs TRBV19 and TRBJ2-7; a weak D match, TRBD1 (6 bases). The CDR3 has 14 residues. Germline V gives CDR1 LNHDA, CDR2 SQIVND (reference sequence). V lost 4 bases to trimming and J lost 5 bases, with 15 bases between them. The CDR3 here is CASSKTGRLDEQYF. Written as DNA, the CDR3 is TGTGCCAGTAGTAAAACAGGGCGGCTGGACGAGCAGTACTTC.

This clone occurred many times. CDR3: CASGVVPPKYQETQYF. The CDR3 DNA sequence: TGCGCCAGCGGCGTCGTACCCCCCAAGTACCAAGAGACCCAGTACTTC. The chain couples TRBV23-1 to TRBJ2-5; D not resolved. TRBV23-1 is an ORF; its function is uncertain. This CDR3 has 16 amino acids. Trimming cost V 8 bases and J 0 bases, with 19 bases left between them.

The chain joins TRBV11-2 to TRBJ2-7; perhaps TRBD1 as D (6 bases). This CDR3 region has 12 residues. V was shortened by 2 bases and J by 6 bases, with 8 bases between the two germline ends. Looked up from germline, CDR1 is SGHAT and CDR2 is FQNNGV. CDR3 sequence: CASSLSGVEQYF. The CDR3 DNA reads as TGTGCCAGCAGCTTATCAGGGGTCGAGCAGTACTTC.

The chain joins TRBV7-6 to TRBJ2-1; 8 bases align to TRBD2. The V and J ends lost 2 bases and 7 bases, in that order; junction bases with no gene match: 7. This CDR3 is built from 15 residues. Germline V CDR1 and CDR2: SGHVS, FNYEAQ. The DNA for the CDR3 is TGTGCCAGCAGCTTAACAAGCGGGAGCGGGAATGAGCAGTTCTTC. It specifies CASSLTSGSGNEQFF.

The genes are TRBV4-1 and TRBJ2-1, with TRBD2 matching 8 bases. The CDR3 consists of 15 residues. In germline, CDR1 is MGHRA, CDR2 YSYEKL. J was trimmed by 2 bases and V by 1 base; bases with no gene match: 1. As DNA, the CDR3 is TGCGCCAGCAGCCAAGTCGGGAGGGCCTACAATGAGCAGTTCTTC. Amino acids: CASSQVGRAYNEQFF.

This clone was counted a few times. The chain uses TRBV9 and TRBJ2-3, with a weak D call TRBD2 (5 bases). The germline CDR1 and CDR2 sequences are SGDLS and YYNGEE. The CDR3 spans 18 residues. V lost 1 base, J lost 0 bases, and 18 bases lay in between. The CDR3 is CASSVYSGAQASTDTQYF. The CDR3 coding sequence is TGTGCCAGCAGCGTATACAGCGGAGCCCAGGCGAGCACAGATACGCAGTATTTT.

J is TRBJ2-5 and V is TRBV15, with D tentatively TRBD2 (5 bases). The CDR3 runs to 15 residues. Per the germline V gene, CDR1 is LNHNV and CDR2 is YYDKDF (reference sequence). V was trimmed by 0 bases and J by 2 bases, leaving 10 bases between them. CDR3 DNA: TGTGCCACCAGCAGAGATTTGACGGGGCAAGAGACCCAGTACTTC. Its protein product is CATSRDLTGQETQYF. The full variable domain, in which reference TRBV15 and TRBJ2-5 provide the parts outside the CDR3, is DAMVIQNPRYQVTQFGKPVTLSCSQTLNHNVMYWYQQKSSQAPKLLFHYYDKDFNNEADTPDNFQSRRPNTSFCFLDIRSPGLGDTAMYLCATSRDLTGQETQYFGPGTRLLVL.

This clone turned up a few times. The J gene is TRBJ1-1, the V gene TRBV5-1; D is unclear. Trimming removed 0 bases at V and 2 bases at J, with 8 bases between. The CDR3 runs to 14 residues. Germline V gives CDR1 SGHRS, CDR2 YFSETQ. The CDR3 bases are TGCGCCAGCAGCTTGGGCAGATTAAACACTGAAGCTTTCTTT. Its translation is CASSLGRLNTEAFF.

This clone has more than one count but fewer than ten. The genes are TRBV10-3 and TRBJ2-1; TRBD2 aligns across 8 bases. CDR3 size: 14 residues. With V trimmed by 7 bases and J by 9 bases, 11 bases remained unmatched. Germline V gene lookup returns CDR1 ENHRY and CDR2 SYGVKD. CDR3 DNA sequence: TGTGCCATCACCGATCCCGGGACTAGTGTTGAGCAGTTCTTC. It codes for CAITDPGTSVEQFF.

In this sample, this clone turned up a few times. The CDR3, as DNA: TGTGCCAGCTCACCGGCCCGGGGGCGGGAGGGCCCCAGCTCCTACGAGCAGTACTTC. It is translated as CASSPARGREGPSSYEQYF. The chain joins TRBV18 to TRBJ2-7; the match to TRBD2 covers 9 bases. The CDR3 loop spans 19 amino acids. Germline V gene data show CDR1 as KGHSH and CDR2 as LQKENI. The junction had 15 bases not matched to a gene; V was cut back by 3 bases and J by 0 bases.

The V call is TRBV27, the J call TRBJ2-1; 7 bases are shared with TRBD1. Trimming cost V 3 bases and J 6 bases; bases outside gene matches: 5. In germline, CDR1 is MNHEY, CDR2 SMNVEV (reference sequence). The CDR3 has 14 amino acids. CDR3 sequence reads: CASSFWDSVNEQFF. The DNA for the CDR3 is TGTGCCAGCAGTTTTTGGGACAGTGTCAATGAGCAGTTCTTC.

This chain links TRBV13 with TRBJ2-3; 7 bases match TRBD2. Germline CDR1 reads PRHDT; CDR2 reads FYEKMQ (reference sequence). J lost 5 bases, V lost 3 bases, and 14 bases had no gene match. The CDR3 length is 17 residues. CDR3: CASSFSRLAAFGDTQYF. CDR3 DNA: TGTGCCAGCAGCTTTAGCCGCCTAGCGGCATTTGGAGATACGCAGTATTTT.

The CDR3: CASSLDPDTGELFF. DNA for the CDR3: TGCGCCAGCAGCTTGGACCCGGATACCGGGGAGCTGTTTTTT. J is TRBJ2-2 and V is TRBV5-1; unclear D gene. Looked up from germline, CDR1 is SGHRS and CDR2 is YFSETQ. Trimming pared 0 bases from V and 5 bases from J, leaving 8 bases between. The CDR3 consists of 14 residues.

A few counts support this clone. The gene calls are TRBV28 and TRBJ2-4, with D possibly being TRBD2 (5 bases). V was pared by 9 bases and J by 2 bases, with 11 bases between. Per the germline V gene, CDR1 is MDHEN and CDR2 is SYDVKM. CDR3 size: 13 residues. CDR3 protein: CASYEGPKNIQYF. For the CDR3, the DNA is TGTGCCAGTTACGAGGGTCCCAAAAACATTCAGTACTTC.